This T cell receptor (beta chain) is drawn from a study of T cell repertoires in cytomegalovirus infection. Study as a whole: Carrying CMV and the relevant HLA type showed in public TCR beta signatures.

V gave up 0 bases and J gave up 4 bases, with 9 bases separating them. The length of the CDR3 is 15 residues. Germline CDR1 and CDR2: SGHAT and FQNNGV. TCRdb processed the reads anew with MiXCR; each CDR3 protein has one entry. The data contain almost 500,000 distinct CDR3 sequences, around 11% of them singletons. General study results and limits: CMV-specific HLA-C-restricted TCR beta clonotypes dominated the ex vivo response.

This clonotype was detected many times. Antigen specificity is unknown. The rearrangement joins TRBV11-2 to TRBJ2-2, with D uncertain. The clonotype originates from a human donor in good health (CMV status not recorded). Some clones in this sample may be carry-over from other donors' samples. Sequenced material: PBMCs. CDR3 sequence reads: CASSLDRVTTGELFF. The CDR3 nucleotides read TGTGCCAGCAGCTTAGACCGAGTCACCACCGGGGAGCTGTTTTTT.